These 20 T cell receptor beta chains came from one sample sequenced in a study of T cell clonotyping in hematopoietic cell transplantation. Profiling relied on immunoSEQ multiplex PCR, and the TCRdb table lists in-frame clones only, not all of them. The top ten clones hold approximately 5.4% of a sample with 49,000 or so clones, roughly 80% of them seen once. The time point here: recipient sample about 28 days before transplant, after cytoreduction. The sample consisted of peripheral blood mononuclear cells, taken before stem cell transplant. The receptors derive from a man between 60 and 70 years old with myelodysplastic syndrome. Some clones in this sample may be carry-over from other donors' samples.

This sequence joins TRBV19 and TRBJ1-1; TRBD1 agrees at 7 bases. CDR1 and CDR2 from the germline V gene are LNHDA and SQIVND (reference sequence). The trim removed 2 bases at V and 3 bases at J, leaving 6 bases unmatched. The CDR3 is 15 residues long. CDR3 bases: TGTGCCAGTAGTATATCGGGACAGAAGCACACTGAAGCTTTCTTT. This gives the protein CASSISGQKHTEAFF.

The rearrangement joins TRBV11-2 to TRBJ1-6; 8 nucleotides agree with TRBD1. From germline, CDR1 is SGHAT and CDR2 FQNNGV. The V gene end was trimmed by 1 base and the J gene end by 9 bases; junction bases not matched to a gene: 5. This CDR3 has 15 residues. CDR3 in DNA: TGTGCCAGCAGCTTAGCCGACAGGGGAACTTCACCCCTCCACTTT. Its protein is CASSLADRGTSPLHF. Together with reference TRBV11-2 and TRBJ1-6, the CDR3 gives the full variable domain: EAGVAQSPRYKIIEKRQSVAFWCNPISGHATLYWYQQILGQGPKLLIQFQNNGVVDDSQLPKDRFSAERLKGVDSTLKIQPAKLEDSAVYLCASSLADRGTSPLHFGNGTRLTVT.

The V and J genes are TRBV7-9 and TRBJ2-4; no reliable D call. V was cut by 1 base and J by 0 bases, with 4 bases left in between. Germline V CDR1 and CDR2: SEHNR, FQNEAQ (reference sequence). CDR3 length: 14 residues. CDR3 region: CASSLVLAKNIQYF. The CDR3 bases are TGTGCCAGCAGCTTAGTACTAGCCAAAAACATTCAGTACTTC.

The chain joins TRBV5-6 to TRBJ2-3; 7 bases map to TRBD1. The germline V gene encodes CDR1 SGHDT and CDR2 YYEEEE. The V gene end was trimmed by 4 bases and the J gene end by 8 bases; junction bases not matched to a gene: 7. The length of the CDR3 is 13 residues. In nucleotides, the CDR3 is TGTGCCAGCAGCCCGGGACAGCAGGGTACGCAGTATTTT. Protein product: CASSPGQQGTQYF.

V usage is TRBV5-8 and J usage is TRBJ2-4; 8 nucleotides line up with TRBD1. Germline values: CDR1 SGHTS, CDR2 YDEGEE. Trimming took 4 bases from V and 9 from J; bases not matched to a gene: 9. The CDR3 totals 14 residues. CDR3 sequence reads: CASSSDRGRSIQYF. The CDR3 nucleotides are TGTGCCAGCAGCAGTGACAGGGGAAGGTCCATTCAGTACTTC.

V is TRBV4-3 and J is TRBJ2-6, with 9 bases identical to TRBD1. V dropped 3 bases and J dropped 0; count of bases not matched to a gene: 3. This CDR3 comprises 17 residues. Germline V lookup: CDR1 LGHNA, CDR2 YSLEER. This chain's CDR3 is CASSHGTGRSGANVLTF. CDR3 nucleotides: TGCGCCAGCAGCCACGGGACAGGGCGCTCTGGGGCCAACGTCCTGACTTTC.

The gene calls are TRBV6-6 and TRBJ1-5; tentative D call: TRBD1 (6 bases). Trimming pared 5 bases from V and 0 bases from J, leaving 11 bases between. This CDR3 is 15 amino acids long. CDR1 is MNHNY and CDR2 is SVGAGI in the germline V gene (reference sequence). The CDR3 region is CASSDRGGSNQPQHF. The CDR3 coding sequence is TGTGCCAGCAGTGACCGAGGGGGTAGCAATCAGCCCCAGCATTTT.

The V and J genes are TRBV7-2 and TRBJ1-6; 7 bases fit TRBD1. The CDR3 spans 18 residues. After removal of 2 bases from V and 0 bases from J, the junction contained 7 bases not matched to a gene. Germline CDR1 and CDR2: SGHTA and FQGNSA. CDR3 amino acids: CASSLFPGDSSYNSPLHF. In nucleotides, the CDR3 is TGTGCCAGCAGCTTATTTCCAGGGGACAGCTCCTATAATTCACCCCTCCACTTT.

The chain is built from TRBV7-2 and TRBJ1-2, with a possible D match to TRBD1 (5 bases). The germline CDR1 and CDR2 sequences are SGHTA and FQGNSA. The CDR3 loop spans 15 amino acids. Between the trimmed V and J ends, which lost 1 base and 8 bases, there was a span of 17 bases. The CDR3: CASSLGGDPTSGYTF. As DNA, the CDR3 is TGTGCCAGCAGCTTAGGAGGGGACCCTACTTCAGGCTACACCTTC.

This clone was found once. J is TRBJ2-5 and V is TRBV6-5, with a possible D match to TRBD2 (6 bases). The CDR3 spans 15 residues. V lost 2 bases to trimming and J lost 0 bases, with 10 bases between them. Germline loops: CDR1 MNHEY, CDR2 SVGAGI. The CDR3 loop is CASSYRGNYQETQYF. The CDR3 DNA is TGTGCCAGCAGTTACCGGGGGAATTACCAAGAGACCCAGTACTTC.

V gene TRBV5-6 combines with J gene TRBJ1-1; 7 bases line up with TRBD1. The germline gives CDR1 SGHDT, CDR2 YYEEEE. The CDR3 covers 16 residues. V lost 1 base to trimming and J lost 8 bases; unmatched junction nucleotides: 14. Here the CDR3 reads CASSLIFRDKDREAFF. DNA of the CDR3: TGTGCCAGCAGCTTGATTTTCCGGGATAAGGACAGGGAAGCTTTCTTT.

This rearrangement joins TRBV7-2 to TRBJ1-2; 11 nucleotides line up with TRBD1. This CDR3 region has 15 residues. Germline-derived CDR1 and CDR2 are SGHTA and FQGNSA. The ends lost 1 base at V and 7 bases at J; junction bases unmatched: 5. CDR3 sequence: CASSLVGTGGFGYTF. CDR3 sequence (DNA): TGTGCCAGCAGCTTAGTTGGGACAGGGGGTTTTGGCTACACCTTC.

The J gene is TRBJ2-5, the V gene TRBV6-6; D is unresolved. The length of the CDR3 is 16 residues. V lost 0 bases to trimming and J lost 1 base, with 12 bases between them. Germline CDR1 MNHNY, CDR2 SVGAGI (reference sequence). CDR3 DNA: TGTGCCAGCAGTTACTCGTCAACTTCTTTCCAAGAGACCCAGTACTTC. This encodes CASSYSSTSFQETQYF.

V gene TRBV5-6 combines with J gene TRBJ1-4; D gene ambiguous. The V gene lost 0 bases and the J gene lost 3 bases, with 6 bases spanning the gap. Germline V lookup: CDR1 SGHDT, CDR2 YYEEEE. The CDR3 extends over 14 amino acids. DNA for the CDR3: TGTGCCAGCAGCTTGGGTCATGCTAATGAAAAACTGTTTTTT. This gives the protein CASSLGHANEKLFF.

The chain has TRBV5-1 and TRBJ2-5; the D gene could be TRBD1 or TRBD2 (6 bases each). The length of the CDR3 is 14 residues. Trimming took 6 bases from V and 5 from J, leaving 17 bases between them. Germline loops: CDR1 SGHRS, CDR2 YFSETQ. The CDR3 DNA follows: TGCGCCAGCACGGGGCCGGGGGCTCCGGAGACCCAGTACTTC. Translating it yields CASTGPGAPETQYF.

This clone occurred once. The chain joins TRBV7-2 to TRBJ2-2, with D possibly being TRBD1 or TRBD2 (6 bases each). This CDR3 region has 17 residues. The V gene's germline CDR1 is SGHTA and CDR2 FQGNSA. V lost 5 bases and J 3 bases, leaving 19 bases between the germline ends. CDR3 DNA sequence: TGTGCCAGCAGCGTACAGGGAGGCCTGCGGGACACCGGGGAGCTGTTTTTT. Its translation: CASSVQGGLRDTGELFF.

The rearrangement joins TRBV7-3 to TRBJ2-7; no definite D call. Trimming cost V 1 base and J 4 bases, with 5 bases left between them. The CDR3 length is 12 residues. Germline loops: CDR1 SGHTA, CDR2 FQGTGA. The CDR3 spells CASSLSRYEQYF. The CDR3 nucleotides read TGTGCCAGCAGCTTAAGCCGGTACGAGCAGTACTTC.

The genes are TRBV6-1 and TRBJ2-2, with TRBD1 as a possible D gene (6 bases). CDR1 is MNHNS, CDR2 SASEGT, per germline. V dropped 5 bases and J dropped 0 bases, with 10 bases sitting between them. The CDR3 has 15 residues. DNA of the CDR3: TGTGCCAGCAGTAAACAGGGTTCGAACACCGGGGAGCTGTTTTTT. It encodes CASSKQGSNTGELFF.

The V and J genes are TRBV20-1 and TRBJ1-3; D is uncertain. V was cut by 1 base and J by 4 bases, with 2 bases left in between. The length of the CDR3 is 11 residues. Germline V gene data show CDR1 as DFQATT and CDR2 as SNEGSKA (reference sequence). The CDR3 DNA is TGCAGTGCTAGAGTCGGAAACACCATATATTTT. This encodes CSARVGNTIYF.

The V gene is TRBV28, the J gene TRBJ2-7; D tentatively fits TRBD1 or TRBD2 (5 bases each). The CDR3 is made up of 13 amino acids. From germline, CDR1 is MDHEN and CDR2 SYDVKM. V was trimmed by 6 bases and J by 0 bases, leaving 9 bases between them. The CDR3 nucleotides read TGTGCCAGCAGGGGGACCAGCTCCTACGAGCAGTACTTC. It specifies CASRGTSSYEQYF.